This TCR beta chain was sequenced during a study of T cell repertoires in cytomegalovirus infection. At the level of the study: Recently identified HLA-C-restricted and well-studied HLA-B-restricted CMV epitopes were used. Public TCR beta signatures indicated both CMV infection and matching HLA type. Study-wide results and caveats: The cumulative frequency of public TCR beta families identified carriers of CMV plus the relevant HLA. Predominance within the ex vivo response was attributable to HLA-C-restricted CMV-specific TCR beta clonotypes.

The count of this clonotype is one. Antigen specificity is unknown. Each CDR3 protein is one row after TCRdb ran MiXCR on the reads. The data show over 100,000 distinct CDR3 sequences, about 30% seen once. J gave up 0 bases and V 4 bases, and 3 bases lay outside the gene matches. Per the germline V gene, CDR1 is MNHNY and CDR2 is SVGAGI (reference sequence). This CDR3 is built from 15 residues. Sequenced here: CD8+ T cells from cultured PBMCs, sampled from culture after CMV antigen stimulation. J is TRBJ2-1 and V is TRBV6-6, with 7 nucleotides matching TRBD1. This sequence originates from a human donor in good health (CMV status not recorded). Some clones in this sample may be carry-over from other donors' samples. The CDR3 DNA reads as TGTGCCAGCAGTTGGACAGGTGACTCCTACAATGAGCAGTTCTTC. Encoded protein: CASSWTGDSYNEQFF.